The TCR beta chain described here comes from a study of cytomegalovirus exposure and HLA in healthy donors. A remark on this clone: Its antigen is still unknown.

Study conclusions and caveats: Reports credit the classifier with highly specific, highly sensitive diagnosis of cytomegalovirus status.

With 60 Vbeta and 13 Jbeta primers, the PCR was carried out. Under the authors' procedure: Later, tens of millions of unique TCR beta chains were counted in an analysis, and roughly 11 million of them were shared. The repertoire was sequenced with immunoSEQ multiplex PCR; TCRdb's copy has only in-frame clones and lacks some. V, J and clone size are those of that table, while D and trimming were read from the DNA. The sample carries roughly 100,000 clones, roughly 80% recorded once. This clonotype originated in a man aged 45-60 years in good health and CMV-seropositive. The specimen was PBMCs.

CDR3 sequence reads: CAAGLADNEQFF. CDR3 coding DNA: TGTGCCGCGGGTCTAGCGGACAATGAGCAGTTCTTC. V and J are TRBV2 and TRBJ2-1; 7 bases match TRBD2. The CDR3 has 12 amino acids. V shed 11 bases and J 5 bases; nucleotides not matched to a gene: 6. Germline values: CDR1 SNHLY, CDR2 FYNNEI.